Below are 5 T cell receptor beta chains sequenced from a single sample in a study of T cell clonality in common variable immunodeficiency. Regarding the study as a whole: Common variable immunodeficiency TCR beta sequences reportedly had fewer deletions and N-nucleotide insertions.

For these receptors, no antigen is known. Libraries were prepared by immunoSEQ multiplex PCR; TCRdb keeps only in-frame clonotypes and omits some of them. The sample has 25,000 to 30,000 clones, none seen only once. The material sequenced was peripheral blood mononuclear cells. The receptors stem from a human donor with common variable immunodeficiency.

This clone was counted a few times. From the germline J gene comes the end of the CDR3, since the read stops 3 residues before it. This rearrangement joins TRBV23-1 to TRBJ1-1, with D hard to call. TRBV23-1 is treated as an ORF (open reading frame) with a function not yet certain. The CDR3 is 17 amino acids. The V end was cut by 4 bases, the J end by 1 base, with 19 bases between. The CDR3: CASSRPPGETTNTEAFF. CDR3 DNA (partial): TGCGCCAGCAGTCGCCCCCCCGGGGAGACAACGAACACTGAA.

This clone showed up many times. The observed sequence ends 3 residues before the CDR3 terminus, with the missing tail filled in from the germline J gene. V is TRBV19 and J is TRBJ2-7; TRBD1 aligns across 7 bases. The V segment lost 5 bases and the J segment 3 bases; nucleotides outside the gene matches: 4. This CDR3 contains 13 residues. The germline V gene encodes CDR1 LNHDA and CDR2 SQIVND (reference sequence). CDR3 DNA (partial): TGTGCCAGTAGTGGGGGACAGCACTACGAG. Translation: CASSGGQHYE. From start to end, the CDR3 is CASSGGQHYEQYF.

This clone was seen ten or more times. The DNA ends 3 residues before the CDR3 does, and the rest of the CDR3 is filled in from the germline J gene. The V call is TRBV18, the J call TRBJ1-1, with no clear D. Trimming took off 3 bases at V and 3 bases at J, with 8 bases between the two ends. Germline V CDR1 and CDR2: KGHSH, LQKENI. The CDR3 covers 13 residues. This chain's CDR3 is CASSPFADTEAFF. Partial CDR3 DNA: TGTGCCAGCTCACCTTTTGCAGACACTGAA.

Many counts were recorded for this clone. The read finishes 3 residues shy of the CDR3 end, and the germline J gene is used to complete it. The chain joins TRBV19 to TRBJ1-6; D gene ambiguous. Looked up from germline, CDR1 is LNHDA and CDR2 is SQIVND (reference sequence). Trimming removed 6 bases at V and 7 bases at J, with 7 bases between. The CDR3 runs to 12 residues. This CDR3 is CASSPSNSPLHF. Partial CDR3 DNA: TGTGCCAGTAGCCCCTCGAATTCACCC.

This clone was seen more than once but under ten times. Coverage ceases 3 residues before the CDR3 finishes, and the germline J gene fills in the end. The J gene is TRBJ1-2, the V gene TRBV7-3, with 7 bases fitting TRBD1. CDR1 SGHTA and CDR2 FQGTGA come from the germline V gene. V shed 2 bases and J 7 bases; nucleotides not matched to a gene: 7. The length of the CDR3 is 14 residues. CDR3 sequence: CASSLDGSGGGYTF. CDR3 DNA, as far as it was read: TGTGCCAGCAGCTTAGATGGGTCAGGGGGTGGC.